This T cell receptor (beta chain) came from a study of cytomegalovirus exposure and HLA in healthy donors. This clone was counted a single time. The PCR made use of 60 Vbeta and 13 Jbeta primers. Sequencing was performed with immunoSEQ multiplex PCR; in TCRdb, only in-frame clones are kept and a portion is missing. The sample shows roughly 100,000 clones, approximately 83% of them seen only once. The CDR3 spans 15 residues. Input material: PBMCs. This receptor was obtained from a man in his fifties or sixties in good health and CMV-seronegative. The chain has TRBV21-1 and TRBJ2-1; the listed D gene, TRBD2, was not tested against the DNA. TRBV21-1 is a recognized pseudogene. The CDR3 sequence: CATRAGRSSYNEQFF. The CDR3 nucleotides read TGTGCCACCCGAGCGGGCAGGAGCTCCTACAATGAGCAGTTCTTC.